This T cell receptor (beta chain) was recovered during a study of blood T cells in healthy people across ages (dated by TCRdb to 2013 to 2016). As for the study more broadly: In model experiments, template switching captured roughly one uniquely barcoded TCR beta cDNA molecule for every two T cells. To avoid experimental bias, donors of different ages were randomly spread across the sequencing lanes. Using deep sequencing normalized with unique cDNA molecular identifiers, the study measured how TCR beta repertoire diversity changes with age. For two donors (one aged 18 to 29 and one aged 80 or older), the study analyzed two additional independent replicas of 1 million unique cDNA reads from the same blood draw. Four age groups were formed from the donors: young (average roughly 16 years), middle-aged (approximately 39), aged (about 62) and long-lived (around 80). Study-wide conclusions, independent of this receptor: Compared with the aged group, the long-lived group had more naive CD4+ T cells, fewer expanded clones and increased TCR diversity, suggesting age selection. Bulk unsorted PBMC profiling prevented conclusive comparison of naive and antigen-experienced compartments. Observed TCR beta diversity per million T cells fell roughly linearly with age, and a significant reduction was already apparent by age around 40. Observed TCR beta diversity correlated strongly with the percentage of naive T cells measured by flow cytometry. Total diversity estimates from one million sequenced T cells were considered lower bounds and underestimates. Because donor CMV infection status was unknown, age-related changes in expanded clonotypes were potentially confounded.

The CDR3, from cysteine to phenylalanine, totals 13 residues. Only the CDR3 region is kept as DNA, spanning 39 bases read in frame from base 1. Via the germline V gene, CDR1 is MNHEY and CDR2 SVGEGT. The germline ends are 18 bases apart after V is trimmed by 6 bases and J by 12 bases. The library was made by 5' RACE. Sequencing took place on an Illumina HiSeq 2500. A second PCR of roughly 7 to 11 cycles was performed with a sample-barcoded 5' primer and a J-beta primer mix. A template-switch 5' adaptor carrying 12 random nucleotides introduced a unique molecular identifier onto each TCR beta cDNA molecule. At least 2.5 million CDR3-containing paired-end reads were obtained from each sample. The Mint cDNA synthesis kit, primed by a TRBC-specific oligonucleotide, was used to synthesize first-strand cDNA from all RNA. Following uracil-DNA glycosylase treatment, all cDNA underwent a first 18-cycle PCR with the universal primers M1SS and BC2_uni_R. In the authors' own workflow: Each sample was normalized by randomly selecting 1 million high-quality reads, each carrying a distinct molecular identifier. Instead of being binned into consensus sequences, reads that shared molecular identifiers were thrown out. MiTCR, set to a Q25 quality threshold and the strictest error-elimination algorithm, was used for CDR3 identification, clonotype clustering and error correction. A nonparametric unseen species model with Euler transformation was used to estimate lower-bound total TCR beta diversity. TCRdb passed the public sequencing reads through fastp at Q25 and MiXCR, retaining productive beta sequences. Records with the same CDR3 protein are collapsed into one entry carrying the most frequent genes and DNA. The V and J calls were not made by the authors but by TCRdb's processing. The sample table shows around 600,000 distinct CDR3 sequences, and less than 60% are seen once. The ten largest clones represent around 23% of the sample.

As to this clonotype: This receptor's antigen is unknown. There are no base qualities to consult, and no much larger clone falls within one base.

The donors were roughly 39 Caucasian individuals from Russia, aged 6 to 90 years, who were systemically healthy. Approximately 9.3 milliliters of peripheral blood were drawn from each donor into EDTA-treated Vacutainer tubes. Ficoll-Paque density-gradient centrifugation was used to isolate PBMCs, with at least 6 million per sample. Trizol reagent was used to extract total RNA from PBMCs, with at least 5.5 micrograms per sample. Naive CD45RAhigh/CD27high T cell percentages were measured by flow cytometry on a PBMC aliquot from every donor. The sequence derives from an elderly man in good health. This sequence uses TRBV6-2 or TRBV6-3 and TRBJ2-1; a tentative D match to TRBD2 spans 5 bases. Sequencing input: blood. The nucleotide sequence is TGTGCCAGCAGGATTGGACCGGAGGCCCCGCAGTTCTTC. This translates into CASRIGPEAPQFF.